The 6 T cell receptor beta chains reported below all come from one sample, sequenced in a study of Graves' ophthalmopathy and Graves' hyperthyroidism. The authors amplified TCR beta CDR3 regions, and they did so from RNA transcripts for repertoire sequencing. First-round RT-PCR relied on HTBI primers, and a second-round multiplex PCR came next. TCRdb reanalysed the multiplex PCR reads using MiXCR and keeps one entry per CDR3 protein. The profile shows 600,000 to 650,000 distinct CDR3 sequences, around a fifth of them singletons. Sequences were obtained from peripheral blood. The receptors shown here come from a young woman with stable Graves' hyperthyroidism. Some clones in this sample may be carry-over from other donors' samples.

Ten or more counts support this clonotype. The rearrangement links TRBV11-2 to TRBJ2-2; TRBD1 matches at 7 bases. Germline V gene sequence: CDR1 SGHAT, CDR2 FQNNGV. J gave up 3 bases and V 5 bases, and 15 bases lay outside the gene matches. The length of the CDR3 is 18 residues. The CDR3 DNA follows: TGTGCCAGCAGCAACCCTCTTTGGGGACAGACCTACACCGGGGAGCTGTTTTTT. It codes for CASSNPLWGQTYTGELFF.

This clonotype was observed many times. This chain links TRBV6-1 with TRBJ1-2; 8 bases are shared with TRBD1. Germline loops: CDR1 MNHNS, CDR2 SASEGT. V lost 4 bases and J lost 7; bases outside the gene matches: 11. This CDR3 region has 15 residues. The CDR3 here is CASSGARTGQFGYTF. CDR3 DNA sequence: TGTGCCAGCAGTGGGGCCAGGACAGGGCAATTTGGCTACACCTTC.

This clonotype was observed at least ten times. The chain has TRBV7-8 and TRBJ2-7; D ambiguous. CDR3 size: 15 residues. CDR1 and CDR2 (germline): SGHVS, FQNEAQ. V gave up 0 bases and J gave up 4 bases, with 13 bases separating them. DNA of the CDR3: TGTGCCAGCAGCTTAGCCCCAGGACCCTATTACGAGCAGTACTTC. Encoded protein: CASSLAPGPYYEQYF.

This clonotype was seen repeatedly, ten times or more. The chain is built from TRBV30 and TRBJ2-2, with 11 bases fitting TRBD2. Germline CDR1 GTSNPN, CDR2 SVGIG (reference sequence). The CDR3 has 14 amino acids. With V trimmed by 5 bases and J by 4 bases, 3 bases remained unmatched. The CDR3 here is CAWQLAGGTGELFF. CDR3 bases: TGTGCCTGGCAGCTAGCGGGGGGCACCGGGGAGCTGTTTTTT.

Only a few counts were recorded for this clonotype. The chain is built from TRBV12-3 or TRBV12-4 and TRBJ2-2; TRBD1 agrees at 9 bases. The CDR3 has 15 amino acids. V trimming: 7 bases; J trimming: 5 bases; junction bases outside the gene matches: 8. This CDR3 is CASTPTGTGTGELFF. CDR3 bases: TGTGCCAGCACCCCTACCGGGACAGGGACCGGGGAGCTGTTTTTT.

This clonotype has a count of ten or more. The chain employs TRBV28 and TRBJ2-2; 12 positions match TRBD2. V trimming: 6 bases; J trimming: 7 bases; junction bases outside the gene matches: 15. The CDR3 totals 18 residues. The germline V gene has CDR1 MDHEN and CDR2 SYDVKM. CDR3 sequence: CASSQQTSGRLSDGELFF. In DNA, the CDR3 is TGTGCCAGCAGCCAACAGACTAGCGGGAGATTGTCGGACGGGGAGCTGTTTTTT.